This T cell receptor beta chain originates from a study of OX40 agonist ivuxolimab in advanced cancers. The wider study: The diagnoses of dose-escalation patients were hepatocellular carcinoma, melanoma, renal cell or head and neck cancer. Study-wide results and limits: At doses 0.1 to 3.0 mg/kg, CD4+ and CD8+ clones expanded.

The germline V and J ends were trimmed by 3 bases and 9 bases, with 12 bases remaining between them. This CDR3 is built from 12 residues. The V gene's germline CDR1 is SGHKS and CDR2 YYEKEE (reference sequence). Comment on this clone: Antigen unknown.

Profiled with immunoSEQ multiplex PCR; TCRdb holds only in-frame clones, not every one. The top ten hold under 6% of the sample, which has around 70,000 clones, over 80% seen once. This TCR came from an adult with an advanced solid tumor such as melanoma, head and neck, liver or kidney cancer. The sequencing here drew on CD4+ or CD8+ T cells sorted from blood, taken in a trial of the OX40 agonist ivuxolimab. The rearrangement links TRBV5-5 to TRBJ1-2; D remains ambiguous. CDR3 residues: CASSSTYERYTF. The CDR3 DNA sequence: TGTGCCAGCAGCTCGACATATGAGCGCTACACCTTC.